This T cell receptor (beta chain) was recorded in a study of patients and donors after allogeneic stem cell transplantation. TCRdb reprocessed the RT-PCR reads via MiXCR and lists one record per CDR3 protein. This table has about 160,000 distinct CDR3 sequences, roughly 22% appearing once. The CDR3 extends over 13 amino acids. Trimming took off 4 bases at V and 5 bases at J, with 11 bases between the two ends. Germline loops: CDR1 SGHRS, CDR2 YFSETQ. The sequence was collected from a human donor who was either an allogeneic HSCT recipient or a stem cell or donor lymphocyte infusion donor (not recorded which). It is not recorded whose cells these are; they may come from a transplant donor. The sample comprised blood, either unsorted or a sorted T cell fraction (not recorded which). V is TRBV5-1 and J is TRBJ2-3; possibly TRBD2 for D (6 bases). CDR3 coding DNA: TGCGCCAGCAGCCGAAAGGGAGGAGATACGCAGTATTTT. Translated, it gives CASSRKGGDTQYF.